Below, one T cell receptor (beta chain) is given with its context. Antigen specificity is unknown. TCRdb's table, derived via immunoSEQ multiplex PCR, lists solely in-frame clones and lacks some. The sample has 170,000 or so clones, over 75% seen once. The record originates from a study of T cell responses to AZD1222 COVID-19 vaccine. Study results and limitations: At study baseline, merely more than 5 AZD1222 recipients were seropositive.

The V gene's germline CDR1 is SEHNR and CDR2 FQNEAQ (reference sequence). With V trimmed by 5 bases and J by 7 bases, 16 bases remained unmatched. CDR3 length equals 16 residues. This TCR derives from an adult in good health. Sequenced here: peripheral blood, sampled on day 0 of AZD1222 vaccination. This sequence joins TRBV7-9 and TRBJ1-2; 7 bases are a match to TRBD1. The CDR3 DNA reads TGTGCCAGCAGCGGTACAGGGGAATCGGCCTTATCTGGCTACACCTTC. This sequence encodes CASSGTGESALSGYTF.